A single sample is the source of the 25 T cell receptor beta chains below, sequenced in a study of T-cell reconstitution after alpha-beta-depleted transplantation in children. A library of TCRbeta sequences, prepared with unique molecular identifiers, was generated. TCRdb re-called the PCR reads with MiXCR, one entry per CDR3 protein. The profile shows almost 500,000 distinct CDR3 sequences, more than 9% of them singletons. Source: PBMCs, taken before TCRalphabeta/CD19-depleted stem cell transplant. Receptor source: a child aged 2 to 10 with inherited bone marrow failure, due to receive a stem cell transplant.

This clonotype was counted at least ten times. V and J are TRBV5-5 and TRBJ2-1; possible D gene TRBD1, 6 bases. Germline V gene data show CDR1 as SGHKS and CDR2 as YYEKEE (reference sequence). Trimming removed 4 bases at V and 7 bases at J, with 15 bases between. This CDR3 comprises 14 residues. CDR3 bases: TGTGCCAGCAGCCATGGACCACAGGGAAATGAGCAGTTCTTC. Protein sequence: CASSHGPQGNEQFF.

In its sample, this clonotype was seen many times. The chain employs TRBV12-3 or TRBV12-4 and TRBJ2-7; 7 bases agree with TRBD1. The CDR3 is made up of 13 amino acids. V shed 7 bases and J 2 bases; nucleotides not matched to a gene: 5. In DNA, the CDR3 is TGTGCCAGCAATCGGGACAGAGCCTACGAGCAGTACTTC. Its protein product is CASNRDRAYEQYF.

This clonotype has ten or more counts. The V and J genes are TRBV11-2 and TRBJ2-1; TRBD2 matches 12 bases. V shed 5 bases, J shed 3 bases, and the junction held 8 bases outside the gene matches. There are 17 residues in the CDR3. The germline gives CDR1 SGHAT, CDR2 FQNNGV. This CDR3 reads CASSRAGTSGRYNEQFF. DNA of the CDR3: TGTGCCAGCAGCCGAGCGGGGACTAGCGGGCGCTACAATGAGCAGTTCTTC.

This clonotype was recorded many times. The chain recombines TRBV4-3 with TRBJ2-2; TRBD2 is a possible D gene (6 bases). Between the trimmed V and J ends, which lost 0 bases and 5 bases, there was a span of 10 bases. CDR1 and CDR2 from the germline V gene are LGHNA and YSLEER. The CDR3 loop spans 15 amino acids. CDR3 sequence: CASSQELAGTGELFF. DNA for the CDR3: TGCGCCAGCAGCCAAGAACTAGCTGGAACCGGGGAGCTGTTTTTT.

The table lists this clonotype with many counts. This chain links TRBV20-1 with TRBJ2-3; 9 positions agree with TRBD2. The germline CDR1 and CDR2 sequences are DFQATT and SNEGSKA (reference sequence). The CDR3 spans 17 residues. The ends lost 4 bases at V and 5 bases at J; junction bases unmatched: 16. The CDR3 DNA reads TGCAGTGCTAACACCTTGTGGGCGGGAGGGCCAAAAGATACGCAGTATTTT. Translated, it gives CSANTLWAGGPKDTQYF.

The J gene is TRBJ2-1, the V gene TRBV7-2; TRBD2 might be the D (5 bases). Germline CDR1 and CDR2: SGHTA and FQGNSA. Trimming left V 8 bases short and J 4 bases short, with 27 bases between. The CDR3 sequence is 18 residues long. CDR3 in DNA: TGTGCCAGCCGCCCTGGGCTTGTTAGGCGGACTGGATACAATGAGCAGTTCTTC. Its protein product is CASRPGLVRRTGYNEQFF.

This clonotype was observed at least ten times. The rearrangement uses TRBV28 and TRBJ1-1; tentatively, D is TRBD1 (5 bases). From germline, CDR1 is MDHEN and CDR2 SYDVKM. V shed 4 bases and J shed 6 bases, with 6 bases lying between them. The CDR3 covers 11 residues. The CDR3 spells CASSSGAEAFF. CDR3 DNA: TGTGCCAGCAGTTCGGGGGCTGAAGCTTTCTTT. Based on the CDR3 plus reference TRBV28 and TRBJ1-1, the full variable domain is DVKVTQSSRYLVKRTGEKVFLECVQDMDHENMFWYRQDPGLGLRLIYFSYDVKMKEKGDIPEGYSVSREKKERFSLILESASTNQTSMYLCASSSGAEAFFGQGTRLTVV.

This clonotype has a handful of counts. This sequence joins TRBV6-2 or TRBV6-3 and TRBJ2-1; the D is unclear. Trimming removed 5 bases at V and 9 bases at J, with 14 bases between. The CDR3 runs to 13 residues. CDR1 is MNHEY and CDR2 is SVGEGT in the germline V gene. The CDR3 reads CASSVSLWSEQFF. In nucleotides, the CDR3 is TGTGCCAGCAGTGTCAGCCTTTGGAGTGAGCAGTTCTTC.

This clonotype has ten or more counts. The gene calls are TRBV5-1 and TRBJ2-3; D might be TRBD1 (5 bases). The V gene lost 0 bases and the J gene lost 0 bases, with 11 bases spanning the gap. This CDR3 contains 16 residues. The germline gives CDR1 SGHRS, CDR2 YFSETQ. The CDR3 DNA reads as TGCGCCAGCAGCTTGGAAGGGGATACTAGCACAGATACGCAGTATTTT. This translates into CASSLEGDTSTDTQYF.

This clonotype was recorded many times. J is TRBJ2-1 and V is TRBV6-1; D is unresolved. CDR3 length: 14 amino acids. Trimming stripped 8 bases from V and 0 bases from J, with 11 bases between. From germline, CDR1 is MNHNS and CDR2 SASEGT. DNA of the CDR3: TGTGCCAGCCTAGGAGAGATCTCCTACAATGAGCAGTTCTTC. Translating gives CASLGEISYNEQFF.

In this sample, this clonotype turned up many times. The genes are TRBV7-8 and TRBJ2-5; 9 nucleotides agree with TRBD2. This CDR3 comprises 15 residues. Germline CDR1 is SGHVS and CDR2 is FQNEAQ. J was trimmed by 3 bases and V by 1 base; bases with no gene match: 3. The CDR3 DNA follows: TGTGCCAGCAGCTTAGAGGCTAGCGGGGAAGAGACCCAGTACTTC. This translates into CASSLEASGEETQYF.

CDR3 sequence: CASSSARPENTGELFF. CDR3 DNA: TGCGCCAGCAGCAGCGCGAGACCAGAGAACACCGGGGAGCTGTTTTTT. The genes are TRBV4-3 and TRBJ2-2; D is undetermined. Germline-derived CDR1 and CDR2 are LGHNA and YSLEER. With 5 bases removed from V and 1 base from J, the gap between germline ends came to 14 bases. The CDR3 is 16 residues long.

This clonotype showed up many times. The V call is TRBV7-2, the J call TRBJ2-3; 9 bases align to TRBD1. This CDR3 contains 17 residues. Per germline, CDR1 SGHTA and CDR2 FQGNSA. V trimming: 5 bases; J trimming: 3 bases; junction bases outside the gene matches: 12. The CDR3 is CASSLSGTGHFTDTQYF. For the CDR3, the DNA is TGTGCCAGCAGCCTCTCAGGGACAGGGCATTTTACAGATACGCAGTATTTT.

This clonotype has more than one count but fewer than ten. The chain employs TRBV20-1 and TRBJ2-7, with 8 bases identical to TRBD2. This CDR3 has 13 residues. V lost 3 bases and J lost 3; bases outside the gene matches: 4. CDR1 and CDR2 from the germline V gene are DFQATT and SNEGSKA (reference sequence). CDR3 loop: CSASASGSYEQYF. The CDR3 DNA sequence: TGCAGTGCTAGTGCCAGCGGGAGCTACGAGCAGTACTTC.

The table lists this clonotype with many counts. The chain uses TRBV28 and TRBJ1-1; 7 bases align to TRBD1. Germline assignment: CDR1 MDHEN and CDR2 SYDVKM. Unmatched junction bases numbered 4, after V lost 1 base and J lost 5 bases. The CDR3 spans 14 residues. DNA for the CDR3: TGTGCCAGCAGTTTATCAAGGACAGGTACTGAAGCTTTCTTT. This gives the protein CASSLSRTGTEAFF.

This clonotype was seen many times. The V call is TRBV7-2, the J call TRBJ2-1; 11 bases match TRBD2. Germline lookup yields CDR1 SGHTA and CDR2 FQGNSA. Trimming removed 0 bases from V and 12 bases from J; junction bases left unmatched: 4. The CDR3 spans 14 residues. This CDR3 is CASSLARLAGGQFF. The CDR3 DNA follows: TGTGCCAGCAGCTTAGCTCGGCTAGCGGGAGGGCAGTTCTTC.

There are many counts of this clonotype. The chain is built from TRBV29-1 and TRBJ1-6; 8 bases are shared with TRBD1. The CDR3 totals 13 residues. The J segment lost 10 bases and the V segment lost 4 bases, leaving 6 bases of the junction unmatched. CDR1 and CDR2 (germline): SQVTM, ANQGSEA. The CDR3 DNA sequence: TGCAGCGTTGGGGACAGGAGTAACTCACCCCTCCACTTT. It codes for CSVGDRSNSPLHF.

The table lists this clonotype with many counts. The V and J genes are TRBV15 and TRBJ2-1; 12 nucleotides agree with TRBD2. The CDR3 spans 18 residues. The J segment lost 8 bases and the V segment lost 3 bases, leaving 14 bases of the junction unmatched. Per germline, CDR1 LNHNV and CDR2 YYDKDF (reference sequence). The CDR3 bases are TGTGCCACCAGCAGGAAAACTTGGACTAGCGGGAATTTCGATGAGCAGTTCTTC. Encoded protein: CATSRKTWTSGNFDEQFF.

This clonotype was seen repeatedly, ten times or more. This sequence joins TRBV20-1 and TRBJ2-1; D is unclear. The germline V gene has CDR1 DFQATT and CDR2 SNEGSKA (reference sequence). The CDR3 covers 14 residues. Trimming pared 3 bases from V and 0 bases from J, leaving 9 bases between. This CDR3 reads CSARVSRSYNEQFF. DNA of the CDR3: TGCAGTGCTAGGGTCTCGCGCTCCTACAATGAGCAGTTCTTC.

This chain uses TRBV7-9 with TRBJ2-1; TRBD2 aligns across 8 bases. CDR3 length: 13 amino acids. Losses at the gene ends were 6 bases for V and 7 bases for J; bases not matched to a gene: 5. Germline CDR1 is SEHNR and CDR2 is FQNEAQ (reference sequence). CDR3 amino acids: CASRGLAWNEQFF. CDR3 nucleotide sequence: TGTGCCAGCAGAGGACTAGCTTGGAATGAGCAGTTCTTC.

This clonotype has only a few counts. The CDR3 coding sequence is TGCAGTGCTATAGCGGACCGCTCCTACAATGAGCAGTTCTTC. It specifies CSAIADRSYNEQFF. The chain links TRBV20-1 to TRBJ2-1, with a tentative D call TRBD2 (6 bases). There are 14 residues in the CDR3. V was clipped by 4 bases and J by 0 bases, with 10 bases between them. The germline V gene encodes CDR1 DFQATT and CDR2 SNEGSKA (reference sequence).

At least ten counts were recorded for this clonotype. The chain links TRBV27 to TRBJ2-7; tentatively, D is TRBD2 (6 bases). Trimming left V 7 bases short and J 2 bases short, with 12 bases between. The CDR3 spans 13 residues. The germline gives CDR1 MNHEY, CDR2 SMNVEV (reference sequence). In DNA form, the CDR3 reads TGTGCCAGCACCCTAGCGCAGGCCTACGAGCAGTACTTC. It is translated as CASTLAQAYEQYF.

This clonotype was found many times. For the CDR3, the DNA is TGTGCCAGCAGCTTAGAGATGGGACTAGCGGAGCAGTTCTTC. Amino acids: CASSLEMGLAEQFF. The V and J genes are TRBV11-2 and TRBJ2-1; TRBD2 aligns across 10 bases. The ends lost 0 bases at V and 10 bases at J; junction bases unmatched: 3. Germline CDR1 SGHAT, CDR2 FQNNGV. The CDR3 totals 14 residues.

This clonotype has at least ten counts. J is TRBJ2-2 and V is TRBV7-9; TRBD2 matches 9 bases. CDR1 is SEHNR and CDR2 is FQNEAQ in the germline V gene (reference sequence). V lost 0 bases, J lost 6 bases, and 2 bases stayed unmatched. The length of the CDR3 is 15 residues. The CDR3 coding sequence is TGTGCCAGCAGCTTAGCCGGGACTAGCCCCGGGGAGCTGTTTTTT. Translation gives CASSLAGTSPGELFF. Full variable domain (remainder filled in from reference TRBV7-9 and TRBJ2-2): DTGVSQNPRHKITKRGQNVTFRCDPISEHNRLYWYRQTLGQGPEFLTYFQNEAQLEKSRLLSDRFSAERPKGSFSTLEIQRTEQGDSAMYLCASSLAGTSPGELFFGEGSRLTVL.

This clonotype was recorded many times. V and J are TRBV7-9 and TRBJ2-1; D call uncertain. Germline CDR1 is SEHNR and CDR2 is FQNEAQ (reference sequence). V gave up 3 bases and J gave up 4 bases, with 19 bases separating them. The CDR3 spans 17 residues. The CDR3 sequence is CASSFPSQDRPYNEQFF. DNA of the CDR3: TGTGCCAGCAGCTTCCCTTCCCAGGACCGCCCTTACAATGAGCAGTTCTTC.